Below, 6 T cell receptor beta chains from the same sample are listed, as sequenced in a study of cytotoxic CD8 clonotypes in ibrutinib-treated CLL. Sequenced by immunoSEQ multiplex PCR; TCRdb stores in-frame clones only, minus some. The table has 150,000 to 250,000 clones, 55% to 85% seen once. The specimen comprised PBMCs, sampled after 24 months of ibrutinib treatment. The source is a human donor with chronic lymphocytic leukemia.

The CDR3 sequence: CASSHRRDRGSAGYTF. The CDR3 region has the DNA TGTGCCAGCAGCCACCGAAGGGACAGGGGGTCGGCGGGCTACACCTTC. The chain is built from TRBV14 and TRBJ1-2, with TRBD1 matching over 11 bases. Trimming took 3 bases from V and 8 from J; bases not matched to a gene: 11. Germline V gives CDR1 SGHDN, CDR2 FVKESK. The CDR3 has 16 amino acids.

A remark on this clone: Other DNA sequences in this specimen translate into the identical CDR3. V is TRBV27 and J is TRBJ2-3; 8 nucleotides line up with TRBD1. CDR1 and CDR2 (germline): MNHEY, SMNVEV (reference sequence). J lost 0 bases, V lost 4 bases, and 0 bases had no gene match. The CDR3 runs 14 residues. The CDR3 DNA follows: TGTGCCAGCAGTTGGACAGGGAGCACAGATACGCAGTATTTT. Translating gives CASSWTGSTDTQYF.

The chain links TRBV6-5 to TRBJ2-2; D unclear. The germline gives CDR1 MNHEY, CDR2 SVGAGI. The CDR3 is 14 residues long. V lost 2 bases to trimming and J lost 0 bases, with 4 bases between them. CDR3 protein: CASSYGANTGELFF. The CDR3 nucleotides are TGTGCCAGCAGTTACGGGGCGAACACCGGGGAGCTGTTTTTT.

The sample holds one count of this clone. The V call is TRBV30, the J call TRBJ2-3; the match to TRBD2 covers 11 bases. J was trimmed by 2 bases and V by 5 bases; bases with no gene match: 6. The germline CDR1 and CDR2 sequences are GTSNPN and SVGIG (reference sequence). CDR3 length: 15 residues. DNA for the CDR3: TGTGCCTGGGAGACTAGCGGGACCTCCACAGATACGCAGTATTTT. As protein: CAWETSGTSTDTQYF.

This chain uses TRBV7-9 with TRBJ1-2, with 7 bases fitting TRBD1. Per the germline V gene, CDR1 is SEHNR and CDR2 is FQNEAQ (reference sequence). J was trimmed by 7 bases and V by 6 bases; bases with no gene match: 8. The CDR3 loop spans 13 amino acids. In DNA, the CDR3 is TGTGCCAGCAGACAATCAGGGGGGTCTGGCTACACCTTC. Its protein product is CASRQSGGSGYTF.

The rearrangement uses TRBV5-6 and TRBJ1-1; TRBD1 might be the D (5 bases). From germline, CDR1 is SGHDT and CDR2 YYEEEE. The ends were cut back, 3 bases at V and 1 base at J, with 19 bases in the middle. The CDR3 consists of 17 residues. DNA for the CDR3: TGTGCCAGCAGCTCGGTCATCTCGGGACTACAGAACACTGAAGCTTTCTTT. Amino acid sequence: CASSSVISGLQNTEAFF.